This T cell receptor (beta chain) appears in the sequencing data of a study of post-analysis software for immune sequencing data. Findings and caveats of the study: TRBV segments more frequent in patients than in controls numbered roughly 5 and included TRBV5-6, TRBV5-1 and TRBV20-1.

V was cut by 6 bases and J by 2 bases, with 11 bases left in between. Germline CDR1 reads MNHEY; CDR2 reads SVGAGI. The CDR3 runs 13 residues. Prepared TCR beta cDNA libraries contained unique molecular identifiers. Each sample of about 0.9 to 11 million input T cells yielded roughly 500,000 cDNA molecules, so each molecule approximated one T cell. One entry per CDR3 protein, called by TCRdb with MiXCR from the PCR reads. Among roughly 800,000 distinct CDR3 sequences, just over 45% were seen once, and the ten largest hold 4.9%. For this clonotype: What it recognizes is unknown.

This chain uses TRBV6-5 with TRBJ2-7; no reliable D call. Specimen: blood. This clonotype originated in a girl aged 10 to 17 with multiple sclerosis. CDR3: CASSNSGPYEQYF. CDR3 nucleotide sequence: TGTGCCAGCAGCAACTCAGGCCCCTACGAGCAGTACTTC.